The clone carrying this T cell receptor beta chain turned up a few times. Using unique molecular identifiers, the investigators prepared the TCRbeta library. TCRdb passed the PCR reads through MiXCR, listing each CDR3 protein once. The profile shows around 480,000 distinct CDR3 sequences, roughly 33% of them singletons. The data originate from a study of T-cell reconstitution after alpha-beta-depleted transplantation in children. The CDR3 runs to 16 residues. Germline trimming cut 9 bases from V and 5 bases from J; bases unmatched to any gene: 15. CDR1 MNHNS and CDR2 SASEGT come from the germline V gene.

This rearrangement joins TRBV6-1 to TRBJ2-3; 9 bases map to TRBD2. This TCR derives from a human donor who donated a stem cell graft to a child with aplastic anemia. Sample: PBMCs from the stem cell graft donor, taken from the stem cell graft. The CDR3 bases are TGTGCCAGGGGCGCCAGTCTAGCGGGAAATCTAGATACGCAGTATTTT. It specifies CARGASLAGNLDTQYF.